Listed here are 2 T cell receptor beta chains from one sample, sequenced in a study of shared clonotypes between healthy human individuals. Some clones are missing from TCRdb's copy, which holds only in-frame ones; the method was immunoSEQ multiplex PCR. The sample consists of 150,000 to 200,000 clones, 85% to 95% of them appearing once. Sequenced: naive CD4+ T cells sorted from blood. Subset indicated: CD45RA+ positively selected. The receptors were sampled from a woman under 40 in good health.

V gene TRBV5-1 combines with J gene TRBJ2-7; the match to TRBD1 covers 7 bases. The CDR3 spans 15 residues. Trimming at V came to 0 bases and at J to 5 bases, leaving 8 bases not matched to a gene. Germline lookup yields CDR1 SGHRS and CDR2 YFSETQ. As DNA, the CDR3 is TGCGCCAGCAGCTTGGCCGACAGGGACGGCCACGAGCAGTACTTC. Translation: CASSLADRDGHEQYF.

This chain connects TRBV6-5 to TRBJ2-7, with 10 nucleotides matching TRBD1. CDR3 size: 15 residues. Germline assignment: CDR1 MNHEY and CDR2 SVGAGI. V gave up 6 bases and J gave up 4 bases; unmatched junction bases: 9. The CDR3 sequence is CASRSPGQGTYEQYF. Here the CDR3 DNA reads TGTGCCAGCAGAAGCCCGGGACAGGGGACGTACGAGCAGTACTTC.